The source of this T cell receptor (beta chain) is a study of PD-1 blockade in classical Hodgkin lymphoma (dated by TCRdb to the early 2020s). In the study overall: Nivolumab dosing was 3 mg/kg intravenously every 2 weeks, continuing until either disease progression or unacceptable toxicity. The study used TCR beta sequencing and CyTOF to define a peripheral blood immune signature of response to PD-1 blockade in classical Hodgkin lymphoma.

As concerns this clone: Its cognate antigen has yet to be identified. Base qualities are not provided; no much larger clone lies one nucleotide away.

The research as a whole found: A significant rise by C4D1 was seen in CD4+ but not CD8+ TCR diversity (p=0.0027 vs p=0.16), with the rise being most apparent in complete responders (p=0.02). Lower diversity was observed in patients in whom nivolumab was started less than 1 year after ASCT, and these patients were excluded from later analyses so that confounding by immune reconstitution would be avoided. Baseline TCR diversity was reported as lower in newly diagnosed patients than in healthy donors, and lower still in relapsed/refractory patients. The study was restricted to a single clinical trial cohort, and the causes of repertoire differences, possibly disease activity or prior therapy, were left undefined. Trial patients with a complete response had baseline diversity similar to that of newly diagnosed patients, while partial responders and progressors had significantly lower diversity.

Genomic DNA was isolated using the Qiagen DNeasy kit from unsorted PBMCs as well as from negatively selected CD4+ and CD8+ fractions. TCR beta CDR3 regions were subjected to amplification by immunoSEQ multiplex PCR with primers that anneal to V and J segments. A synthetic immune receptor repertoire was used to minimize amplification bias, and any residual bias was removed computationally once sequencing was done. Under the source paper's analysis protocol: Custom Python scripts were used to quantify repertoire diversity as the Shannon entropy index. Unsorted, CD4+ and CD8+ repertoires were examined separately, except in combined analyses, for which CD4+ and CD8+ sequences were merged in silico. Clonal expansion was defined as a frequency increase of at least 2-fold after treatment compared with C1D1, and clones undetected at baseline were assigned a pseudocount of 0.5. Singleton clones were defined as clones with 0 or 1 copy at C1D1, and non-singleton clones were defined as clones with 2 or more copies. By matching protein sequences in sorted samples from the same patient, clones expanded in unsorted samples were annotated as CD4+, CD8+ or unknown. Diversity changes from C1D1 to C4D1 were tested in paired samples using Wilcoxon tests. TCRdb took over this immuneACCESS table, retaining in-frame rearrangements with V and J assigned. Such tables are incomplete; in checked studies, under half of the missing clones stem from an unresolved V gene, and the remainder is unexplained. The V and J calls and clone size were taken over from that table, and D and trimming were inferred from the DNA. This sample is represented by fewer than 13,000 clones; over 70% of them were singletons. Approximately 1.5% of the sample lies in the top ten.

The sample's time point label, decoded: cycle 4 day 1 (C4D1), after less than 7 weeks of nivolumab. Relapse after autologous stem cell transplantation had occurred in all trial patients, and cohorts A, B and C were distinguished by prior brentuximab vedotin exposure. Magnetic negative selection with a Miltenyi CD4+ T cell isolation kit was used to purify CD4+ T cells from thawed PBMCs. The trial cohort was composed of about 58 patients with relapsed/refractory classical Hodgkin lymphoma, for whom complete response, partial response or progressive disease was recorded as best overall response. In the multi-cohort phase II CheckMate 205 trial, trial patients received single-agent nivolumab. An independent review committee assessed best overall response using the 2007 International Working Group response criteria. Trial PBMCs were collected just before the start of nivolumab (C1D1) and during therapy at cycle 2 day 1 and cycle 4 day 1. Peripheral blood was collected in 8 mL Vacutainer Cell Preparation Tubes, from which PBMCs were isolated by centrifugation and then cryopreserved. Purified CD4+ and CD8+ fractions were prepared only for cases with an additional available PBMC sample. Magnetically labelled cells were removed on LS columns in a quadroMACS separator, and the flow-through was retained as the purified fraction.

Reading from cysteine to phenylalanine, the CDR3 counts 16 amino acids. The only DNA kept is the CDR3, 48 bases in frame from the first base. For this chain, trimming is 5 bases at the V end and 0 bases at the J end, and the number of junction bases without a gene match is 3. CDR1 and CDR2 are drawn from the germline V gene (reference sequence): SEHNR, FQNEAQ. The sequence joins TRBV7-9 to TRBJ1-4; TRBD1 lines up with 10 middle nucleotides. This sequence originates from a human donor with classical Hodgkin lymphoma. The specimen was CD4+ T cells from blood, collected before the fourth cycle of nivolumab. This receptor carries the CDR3 CASSTGTGATNEKLFF. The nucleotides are TGTGCCAGCAGCACCGGGACAGGGGCAACTAATGAAAAACTGTTTTTT. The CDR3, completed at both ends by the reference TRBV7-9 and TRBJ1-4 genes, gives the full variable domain DTGVSQNPRHKITKRGQNVTFRCDPISEHNRLYWYRQTLGQGPEFLTYFQNEAQLEKSRLLSDRFSAERPKGSFSTLEIQRTEQGDSAMYLCASSTGTGATNEKLFFGSGTQLSVL.